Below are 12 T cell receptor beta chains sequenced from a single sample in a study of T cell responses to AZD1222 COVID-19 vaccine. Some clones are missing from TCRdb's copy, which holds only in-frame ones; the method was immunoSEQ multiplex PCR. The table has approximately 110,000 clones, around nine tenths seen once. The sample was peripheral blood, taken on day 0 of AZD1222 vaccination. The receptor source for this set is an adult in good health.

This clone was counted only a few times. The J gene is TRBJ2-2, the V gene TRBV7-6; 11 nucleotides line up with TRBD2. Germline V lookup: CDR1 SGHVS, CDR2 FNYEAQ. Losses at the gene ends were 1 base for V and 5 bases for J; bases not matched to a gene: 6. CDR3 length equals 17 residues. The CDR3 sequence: CASSLDELAGVTGELFF. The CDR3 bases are TGTGCCAGCAGCTTAGATGAACTAGCGGGGGTTACCGGGGAGCTGTTTTTT.

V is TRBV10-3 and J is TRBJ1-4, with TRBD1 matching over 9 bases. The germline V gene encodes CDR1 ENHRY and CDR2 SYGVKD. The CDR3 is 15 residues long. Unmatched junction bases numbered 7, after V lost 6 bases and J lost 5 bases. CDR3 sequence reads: CAIRNPGQGNEKLFF. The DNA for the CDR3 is TGTGCCATCAGAAACCCGGGACAGGGAAATGAAAAACTGTTTTTT.

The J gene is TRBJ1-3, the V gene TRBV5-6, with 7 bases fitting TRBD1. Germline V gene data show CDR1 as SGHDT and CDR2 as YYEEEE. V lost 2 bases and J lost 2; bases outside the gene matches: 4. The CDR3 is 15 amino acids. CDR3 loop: CASSFNRGTGNTIYF. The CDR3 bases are TGTGCCAGCAGCTTTAACAGGGGAACTGGAAACACCATATATTTT.

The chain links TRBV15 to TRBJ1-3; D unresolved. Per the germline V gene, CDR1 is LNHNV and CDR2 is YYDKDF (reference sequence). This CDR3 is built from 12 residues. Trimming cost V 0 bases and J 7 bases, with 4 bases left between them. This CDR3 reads CATSRDVNTIYF. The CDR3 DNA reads TGTGCCACCAGCAGAGATGTGAACACCATATATTTT.

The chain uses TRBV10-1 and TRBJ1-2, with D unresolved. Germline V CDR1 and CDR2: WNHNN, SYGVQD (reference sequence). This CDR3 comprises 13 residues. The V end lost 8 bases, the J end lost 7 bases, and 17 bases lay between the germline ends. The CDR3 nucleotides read TGCGCCAGCCAGCCGGGAGCCGGGCTTGGCTACACCTTC. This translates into CASQPGAGLGYTF.

CDR3 region: CASSLNGPRGNQPQHF. CDR3 nucleotide sequence: TGTGCCAGCAGCTTAAACGGCCCCAGGGGCAATCAGCCCCAGCATTTT. The V call is TRBV7-8, the J call TRBJ1-5, with D possibly matching TRBD1 (5 bases). This CDR3 spans 16 amino acids. Germline V CDR1 and CDR2: SGHVS, FQNEAQ. The V end lost 2 bases, the J end lost 2 bases, and 13 bases lay between the germline ends.

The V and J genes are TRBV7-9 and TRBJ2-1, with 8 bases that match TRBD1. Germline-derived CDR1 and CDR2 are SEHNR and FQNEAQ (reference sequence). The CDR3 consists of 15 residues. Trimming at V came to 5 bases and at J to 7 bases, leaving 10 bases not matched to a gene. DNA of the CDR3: TGTGCCAGCAGCCCTCAGGGGGCGCGTGGGAATGAGCAGTTCTTC. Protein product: CASSPQGARGNEQFF.

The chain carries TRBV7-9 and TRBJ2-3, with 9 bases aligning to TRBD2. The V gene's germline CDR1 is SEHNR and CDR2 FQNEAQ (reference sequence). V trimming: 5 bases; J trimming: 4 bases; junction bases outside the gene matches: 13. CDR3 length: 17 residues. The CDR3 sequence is CASSPEDLAGFSDTQYF. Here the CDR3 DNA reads TGTGCCAGCAGCCCCGAAGACCTAGCGGGGTTCTCAGATACGCAGTATTTT.

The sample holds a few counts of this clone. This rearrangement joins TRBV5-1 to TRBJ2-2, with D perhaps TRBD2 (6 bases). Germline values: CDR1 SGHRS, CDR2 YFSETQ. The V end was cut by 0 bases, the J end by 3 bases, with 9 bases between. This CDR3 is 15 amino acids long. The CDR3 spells CASSLAGGDTGELFF. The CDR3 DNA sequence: TGCGCCAGCAGCTTGGCCGGGGGTGACACCGGGGAGCTGTTTTTT. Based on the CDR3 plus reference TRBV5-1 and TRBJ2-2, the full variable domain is KAGVTQTPRYLIKTRGQQVTLSCSPISGHRSVSWYQQTPGQGLQFLFEYFSETQRNKGNFPGRFSGRQFSNSRSEMNVSTLELGDSALYLCASSLAGGDTGELFFGEGSRLTVL.

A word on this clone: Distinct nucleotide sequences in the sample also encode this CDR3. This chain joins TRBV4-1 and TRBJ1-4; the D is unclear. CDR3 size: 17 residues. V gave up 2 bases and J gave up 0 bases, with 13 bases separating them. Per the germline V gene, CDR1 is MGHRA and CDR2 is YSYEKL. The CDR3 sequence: CASSQLDLVATNEKLFF. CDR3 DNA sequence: TGCGCCAGCAGCCAACTCGATTTGGTTGCAACTAATGAAAAACTGTTTTTT.

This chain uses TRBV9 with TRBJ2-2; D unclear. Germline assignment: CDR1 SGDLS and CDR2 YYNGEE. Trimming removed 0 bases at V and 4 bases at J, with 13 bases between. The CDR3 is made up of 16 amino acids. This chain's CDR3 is CASSVGSSQSTGELFF. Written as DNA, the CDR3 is TGTGCCAGCAGCGTAGGGAGTAGCCAGAGCACCGGGGAGCTGTTTTTT.

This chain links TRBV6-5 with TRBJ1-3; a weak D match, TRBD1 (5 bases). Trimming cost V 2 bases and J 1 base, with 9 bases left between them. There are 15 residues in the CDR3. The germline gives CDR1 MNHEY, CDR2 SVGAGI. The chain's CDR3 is CASSYGGFSGNTIYF. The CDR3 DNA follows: TGTGCCAGCAGTTACGGGGGATTTTCTGGAAACACCATATATTTT.